The present T cell receptor beta chain was sequenced within a study of control samples from healthy donors and cancer patients (dated by TCRdb to 2018 to 2020). Preparation of the library involved the immunoSEQ multiplex PCR assay. Entries here come from immuneACCESS through TCRdb and include only in-frame sequences with V and J called. Some clones fail to appear in such tables; in the studies checked, an unresolved V gene covers under half of the shortfall, and the cause of the remainder is unknown. The table for this sample lists around 120,000 clones; around 86% of them were counted only once. The leading ten clones occupy around 8.7% of the sample. The germline V gene gives CDR1 as KGHDR and CDR2 as SFDVKD. From the cysteine up to the phenylalanine, the CDR3 has a length of 13 residues. Solely the CDR3 DNA is kept, with 39 bases framed from the first base. The V end gives up 7 bases and the J end 4 bases, leaving 2 bases in the junction not matched to a gene.

As to this clone: The antigen it recognizes is unknown. No much larger clonotype is one base removed from it; base qualities were not supplied.

The sample consisted of blood. The sequence derives from a man aged 35-49 years in good health. Recombination connected TRBV24-1 to TRBJ1-2, with TRBD1 identical over 10 junction bases. This receptor carries the CDR3 CATRGDRGYGYTF. The DNA sequence is as follows: TGTGCCACCAGGGGGGACAGGGGCTATGGCTACACCTTC.